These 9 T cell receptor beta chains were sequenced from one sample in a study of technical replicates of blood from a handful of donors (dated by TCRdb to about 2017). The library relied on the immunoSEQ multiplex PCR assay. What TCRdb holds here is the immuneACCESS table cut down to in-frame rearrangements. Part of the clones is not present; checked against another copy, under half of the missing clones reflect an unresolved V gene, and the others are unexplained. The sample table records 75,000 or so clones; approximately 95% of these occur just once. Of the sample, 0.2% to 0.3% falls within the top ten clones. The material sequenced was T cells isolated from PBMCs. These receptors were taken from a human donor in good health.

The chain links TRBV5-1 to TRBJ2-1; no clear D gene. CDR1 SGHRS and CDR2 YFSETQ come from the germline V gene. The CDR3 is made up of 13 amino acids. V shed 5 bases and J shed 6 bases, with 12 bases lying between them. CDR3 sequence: CASSISPLNEQFF. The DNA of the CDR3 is TGCGCCAGCAGTATTAGTCCCCTCAATGAGCAGTTCTTC. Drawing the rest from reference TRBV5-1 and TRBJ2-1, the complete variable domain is KAGVTQTPRYLIKTRGQQVTLSCSPISGHRSVSWYQQTPGQGLQFLFEYFSETQRNKGNFPGRFSGRQFSNSRSEMNVSTLELGDSALYLCASSISPLNEQFFGPGTRLTVL.

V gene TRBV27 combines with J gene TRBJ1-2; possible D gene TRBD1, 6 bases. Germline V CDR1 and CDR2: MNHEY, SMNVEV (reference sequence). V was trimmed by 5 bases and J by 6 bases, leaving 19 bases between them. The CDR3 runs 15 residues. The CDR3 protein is CASSPWTARGDGYTF. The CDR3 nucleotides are TGTGCCAGCAGTCCCTGGACAGCCCGGGGGGATGGCTACACCTTC.

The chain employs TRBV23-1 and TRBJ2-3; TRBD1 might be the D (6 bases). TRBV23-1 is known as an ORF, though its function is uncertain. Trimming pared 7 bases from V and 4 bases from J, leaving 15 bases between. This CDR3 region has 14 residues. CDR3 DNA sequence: TGCGCCAGCATCCTTAGGGGGAAAGCAGATACGCAGTATTTT. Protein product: CASILRGKADTQYF.

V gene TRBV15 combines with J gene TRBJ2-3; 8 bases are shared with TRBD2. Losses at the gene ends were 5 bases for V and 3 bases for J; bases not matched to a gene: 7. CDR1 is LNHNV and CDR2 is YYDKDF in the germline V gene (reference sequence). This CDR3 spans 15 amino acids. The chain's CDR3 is CATSGKRERTDTQYF. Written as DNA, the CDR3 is TGTGCCACCAGCGGGAAGCGGGAGAGAACAGATACGCAGTATTTT.

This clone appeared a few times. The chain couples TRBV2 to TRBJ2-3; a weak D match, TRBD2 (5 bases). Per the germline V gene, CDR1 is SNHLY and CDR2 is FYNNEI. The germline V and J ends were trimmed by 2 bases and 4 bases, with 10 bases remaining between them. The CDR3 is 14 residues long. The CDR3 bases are TGTGCCAGCAGTGAACGGGGAGACTCAGATACGCAGTATTTT. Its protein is CASSERGDSDTQYF.

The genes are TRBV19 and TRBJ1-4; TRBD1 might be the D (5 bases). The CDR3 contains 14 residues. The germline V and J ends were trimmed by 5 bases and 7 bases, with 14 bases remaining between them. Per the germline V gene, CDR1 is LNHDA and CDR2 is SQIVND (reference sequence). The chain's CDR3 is CASSLREGSEKLFF. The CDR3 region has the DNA TGTGCCAGTAGTCTCAGGGAGGGGAGTGAAAAACTGTTTTTT.

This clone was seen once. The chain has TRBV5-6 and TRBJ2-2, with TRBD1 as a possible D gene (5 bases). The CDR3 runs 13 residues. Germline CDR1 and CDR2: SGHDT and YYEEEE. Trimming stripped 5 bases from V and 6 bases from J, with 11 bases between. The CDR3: CASRYLQAGELFF. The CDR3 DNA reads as TGTGCCAGCAGATATTTACAGGCCGGGGAGCTGTTTTTT. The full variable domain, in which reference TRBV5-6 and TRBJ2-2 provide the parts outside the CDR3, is DAGVTQSPTHLIKTRGQQVTLRCSPKSGHDTVSWYQQALGQGPQFIFQYYEEEERQRGNFPDRFSGHQFPNYSSELNVNALLLGDSALYLCASRYLQAGELFFGEGSRLTVL.

CDR3 in DNA: TGCGCCAGCAGCTTTCAGGGCAGGGGCAACTATGGCTACACCTTC. Translated, it gives CASSFQGRGNYGYTF. This chain links TRBV5-1 with TRBJ1-2, with a tentative D call TRBD1 (6 bases). The V end lost 2 bases, the J end lost 2 bases, and 13 bases lay between the germline ends. Germline CDR1 reads SGHRS; CDR2 reads YFSETQ. The CDR3 runs to 15 residues.

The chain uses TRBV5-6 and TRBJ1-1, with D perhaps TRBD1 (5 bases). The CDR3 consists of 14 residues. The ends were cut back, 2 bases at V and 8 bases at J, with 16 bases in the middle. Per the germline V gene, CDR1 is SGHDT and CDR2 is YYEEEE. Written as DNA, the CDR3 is TGTGCCAGCAGCTTCCCCCAGACAGAGACGGAAGCTTTCTTT. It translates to CASSFPQTETEAFF.